This TCR beta chain was found in a study of shared clonotypes between healthy human individuals. Overall study context: The study drew on a couple of women and a few men aged 18 to 49 as donors.

Whole-study findings and limits: Sampling covered nothing but blood. Tissue TCR repertoires likely differ from those found in blood.

As for this clone: Antigen specificity is unknown. Other DNA sequences of this sample code for an identical CDR3.

The CDR3 runs 13 residues. Trimming cost V 0 bases and J 4 bases, with 5 bases left between them. Germline V gives CDR1 SGHTA, CDR2 FQGTGA. This table comes from immunoSEQ multiplex PCR, and its TCRdb copy is limited to in-frame clones, with some not included. The repertoire consists of roughly 2,500,000 clones, with 90% to 95% occurring once and the leading ten covering 0.36%. This sequence was found in a man younger than 35 in good health. Some clones in this sample may be carry-over from other donors' samples. V is TRBV7-3 and J is TRBJ2-3; D tentatively fits TRBD1 or TRBD2 (5 bases each). Sample: naive CD4+ T cells from PBMCs. Specified subset: CD45RA+ positively selected. Here the CDR3 reads CASSLTGPDTQYF. In DNA form, the CDR3 reads TGTGCCAGCAGCTTAACGGGACCAGATACGCAGTATTTT.